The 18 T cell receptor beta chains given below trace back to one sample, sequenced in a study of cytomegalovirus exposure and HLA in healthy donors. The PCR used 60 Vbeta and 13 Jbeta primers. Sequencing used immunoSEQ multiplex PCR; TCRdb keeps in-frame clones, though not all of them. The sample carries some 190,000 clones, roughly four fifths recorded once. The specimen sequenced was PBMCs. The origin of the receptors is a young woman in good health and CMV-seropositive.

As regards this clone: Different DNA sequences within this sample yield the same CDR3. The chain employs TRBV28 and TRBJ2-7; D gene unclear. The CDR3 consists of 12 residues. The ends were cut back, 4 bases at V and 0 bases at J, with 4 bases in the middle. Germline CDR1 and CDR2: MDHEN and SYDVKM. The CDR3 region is CASSSSSYEQYF. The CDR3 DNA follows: TGTGCCAGCAGTTCTAGCTCCTACGAGCAGTACTTC. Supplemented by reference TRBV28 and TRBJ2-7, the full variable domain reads DVKVTQSSRYLVKRTGEKVFLECVQDMDHENMFWYRQDPGLGLRLIYFSYDVKMKEKGDIPEGYSVSREKKERFSLILESASTNQTSMYLCASSSSSYEQYFGPGTRLTVT.

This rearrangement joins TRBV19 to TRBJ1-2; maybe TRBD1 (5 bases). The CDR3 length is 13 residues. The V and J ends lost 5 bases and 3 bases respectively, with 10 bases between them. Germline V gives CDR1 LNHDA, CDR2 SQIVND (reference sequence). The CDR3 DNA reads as TGTGCCAGTAGTTCCGGGGGGTACTATGGCTACACCTTC. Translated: CASSSGGYYGYTF. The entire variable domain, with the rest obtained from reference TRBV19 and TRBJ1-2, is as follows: DGGITQSPKYLFRKEGQNVTLSCEQNLNHDAMYWYRQDPGQGLRLIYYSQIVNDFQKGDIAEGYSVSREKKESFPLTVTSAQKNPTAFYLCASSSGGYYGYTFGSGTRLTVV.

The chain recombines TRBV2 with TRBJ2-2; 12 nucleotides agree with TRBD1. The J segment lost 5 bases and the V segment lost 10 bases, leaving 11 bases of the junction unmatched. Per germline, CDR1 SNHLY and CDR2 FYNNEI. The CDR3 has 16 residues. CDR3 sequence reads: CATGPGQGALTGELFF. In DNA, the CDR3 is TGTGCCACCGGACCGGGACAGGGGGCGCTGACCGGGGAGCTGTTTTTT.

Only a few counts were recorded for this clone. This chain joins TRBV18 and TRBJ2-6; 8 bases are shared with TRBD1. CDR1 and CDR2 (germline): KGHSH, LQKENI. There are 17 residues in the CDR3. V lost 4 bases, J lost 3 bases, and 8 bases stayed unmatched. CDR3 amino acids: CASSLRTGKNGANVLTF. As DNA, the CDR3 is TGTGCCAGCTCACTCAGGACAGGGAAGAATGGGGCCAACGTCCTGACTTTC.

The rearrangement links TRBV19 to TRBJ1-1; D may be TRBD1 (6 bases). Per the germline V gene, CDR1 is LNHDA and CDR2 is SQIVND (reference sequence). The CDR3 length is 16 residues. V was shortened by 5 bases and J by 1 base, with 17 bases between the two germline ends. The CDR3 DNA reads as TGTGCCAGTAGTGTGAGGCTCTGGGGACAGAACACTGAAGCTTTCTTT. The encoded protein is CASSVRLWGQNTEAFF.

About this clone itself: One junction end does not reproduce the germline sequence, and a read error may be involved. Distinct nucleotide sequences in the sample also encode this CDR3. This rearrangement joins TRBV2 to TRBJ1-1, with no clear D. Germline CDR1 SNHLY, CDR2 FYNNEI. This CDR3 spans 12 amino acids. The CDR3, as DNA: TGTGCCAGCAGTGAGAACTGGACTGAAGCCTTCTTT. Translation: CASSENWTEAFF.

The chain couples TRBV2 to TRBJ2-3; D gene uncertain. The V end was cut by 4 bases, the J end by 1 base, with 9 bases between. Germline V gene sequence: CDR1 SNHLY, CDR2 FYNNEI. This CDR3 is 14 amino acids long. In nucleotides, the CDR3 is TGTGCCAGCAGTGCCAGAGGTCGCACAGATACGCAGTATTTT. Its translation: CASSARGRTDTQYF. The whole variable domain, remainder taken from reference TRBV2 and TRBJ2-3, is EPEVTQTPSHQVTQMGQEVILRCVPISNHLYFYWYRQILGQKVEFLVSFYNNEISEKSEIFDDQFSVERPDGSNFTLKIRSTKLEDSAMYFCASSARGRTDTQYFGPGTRLTVL.

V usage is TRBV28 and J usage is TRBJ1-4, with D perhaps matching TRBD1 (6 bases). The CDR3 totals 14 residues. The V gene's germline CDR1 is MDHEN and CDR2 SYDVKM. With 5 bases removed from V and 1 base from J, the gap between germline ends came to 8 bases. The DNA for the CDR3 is TGTGCCAGCAGTGAAGGGGGAACTAATGAAAAACTGTTTTTT. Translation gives CASSEGGTNEKLFF.

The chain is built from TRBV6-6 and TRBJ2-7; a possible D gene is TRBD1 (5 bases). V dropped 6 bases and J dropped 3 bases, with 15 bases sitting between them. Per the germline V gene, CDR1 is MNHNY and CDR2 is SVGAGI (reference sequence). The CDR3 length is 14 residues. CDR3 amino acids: CASRAGPSYYEQYF. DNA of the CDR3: TGTGCCAGCAGGGCAGGGCCCTCGTACTACGAGCAGTACTTC.

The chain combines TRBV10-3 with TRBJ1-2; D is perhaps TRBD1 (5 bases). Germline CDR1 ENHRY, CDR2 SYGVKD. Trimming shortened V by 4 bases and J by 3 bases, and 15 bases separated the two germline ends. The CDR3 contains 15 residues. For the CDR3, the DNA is TGTGCCATCAGTGGCTTGGAAGGGGCGTACTATGGCTACACCTTC. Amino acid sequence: CAISGLEGAYYGYTF.

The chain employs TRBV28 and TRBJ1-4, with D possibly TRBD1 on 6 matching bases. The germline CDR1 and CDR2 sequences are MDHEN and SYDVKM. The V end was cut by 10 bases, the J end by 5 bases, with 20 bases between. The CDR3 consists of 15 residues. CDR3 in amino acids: CATIGGAKTNEKLFF. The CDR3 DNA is TGTGCCACCATCGGGGGGGCGAAGACAAATGAAAAACTGTTTTTT.

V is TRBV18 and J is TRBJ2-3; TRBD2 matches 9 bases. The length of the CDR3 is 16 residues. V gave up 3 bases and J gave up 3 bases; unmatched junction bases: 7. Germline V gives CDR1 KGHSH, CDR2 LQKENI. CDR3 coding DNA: TGTGCCAGCTCACCTAGCGGGAGAATGATGACAGATACGCAGTATTTT. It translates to CASSPSGRMMTDTQYF.

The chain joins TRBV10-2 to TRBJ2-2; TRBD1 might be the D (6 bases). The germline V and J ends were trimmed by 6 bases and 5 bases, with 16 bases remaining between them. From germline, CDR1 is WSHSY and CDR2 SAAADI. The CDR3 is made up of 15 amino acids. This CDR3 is CASRSTGKVTGELFF. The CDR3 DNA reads TGCGCCAGCAGGTCAACAGGGAAGGTAACCGGGGAGCTGTTTTTT.

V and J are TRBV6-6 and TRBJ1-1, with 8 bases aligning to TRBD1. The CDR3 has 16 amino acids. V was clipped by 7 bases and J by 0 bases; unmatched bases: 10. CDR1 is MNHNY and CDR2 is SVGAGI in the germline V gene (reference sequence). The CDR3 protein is CASTVPQTGVNTEAFF. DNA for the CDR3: TGTGCCAGCACAGTCCCCCAGACAGGGGTGAACACTGAAGCTTTCTTT.

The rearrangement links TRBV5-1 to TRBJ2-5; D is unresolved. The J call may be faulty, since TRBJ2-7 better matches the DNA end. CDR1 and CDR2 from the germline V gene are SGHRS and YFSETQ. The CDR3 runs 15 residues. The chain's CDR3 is CASSLELVLPHEQYF. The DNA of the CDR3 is TGCGCCAGCAGCCTGGAGCTAGTCTTGCCCCACGAGCAGTACTTC.

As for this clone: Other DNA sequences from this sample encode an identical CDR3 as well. CDR3 bases: TGTGCCAGCAGTTCCCCAGGACAGGGGAACTATGGCTACACCTTC. This sequence encodes CASSSPGQGNYGYTF. The chain is built from TRBV28 and TRBJ1-2; 9 nucleotides agree with TRBD1. Trimming cost V 4 bases and J 2 bases; bases outside gene matches: 5. CDR1 is MDHEN, CDR2 SYDVKM, per germline. The CDR3 length is 15 residues.

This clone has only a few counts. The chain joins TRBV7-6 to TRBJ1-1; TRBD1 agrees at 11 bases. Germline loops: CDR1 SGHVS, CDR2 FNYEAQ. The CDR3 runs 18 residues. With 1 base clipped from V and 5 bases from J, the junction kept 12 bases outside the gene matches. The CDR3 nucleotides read TGTGCCAGCAGCTTAGGATTGGGACAGGGGGGGAAGTGGACTGAAGCTTTCTTT. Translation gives CASSLGLGQGGKWTEAFF.

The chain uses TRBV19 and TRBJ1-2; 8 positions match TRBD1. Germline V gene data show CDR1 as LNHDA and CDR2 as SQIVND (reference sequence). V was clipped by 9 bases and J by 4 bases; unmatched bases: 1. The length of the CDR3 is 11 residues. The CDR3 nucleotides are TGTGCCAGCACAGGGGGCTATGGCTACACCTTC. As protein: CASTGGYGYTF.